These 26 T cell receptor beta chains share one sample of origin, sequenced in a study of blood T cell repertoires in COVID-19. Repertoires were generated with immunoSEQ multiplex PCR, while TCRdb's copy carries only in-frame clones and drops some. The table includes approximately 400,000 clones, 70% to 85% detected once. Sample: peripheral blood. The receptor source for this set is a human donor with acute or convalescent COVID-19. The donor label of this sample is uncertain.

This sequence joins TRBV24-1 and TRBJ1-2; D possibly corresponds to TRBD1 (6 bases). V lost 4 bases and J lost 2, with 10 bases in between. CDR1 KGHDR and CDR2 SFDVKD come from the germline V gene. The CDR3 length is 14 residues. The CDR3 region is CATSDPTGNYGYTF. The CDR3, as DNA: TGTGCCACCAGTGACCCAACAGGGAACTATGGCTACACCTTC.

The genes are TRBV27 and TRBJ1-4; D is unresolved. The length of the CDR3 is 13 residues. V gave up 4 bases and J gave up 8 bases, with 11 bases separating them. In germline, CDR1 is MNHEY, CDR2 SMNVEV (reference sequence). CDR3 in DNA: TGTGCCAGCAGTTCGATTGGGCGAGAAAAACTGTTTTTT. Translating gives CASSSIGREKLFF.

Written as DNA, the CDR3 is TGCGCCAGCAGCTTGGCCGGTACGGCCCCGGGACAGGGAGGAATCCTAGCCAAAAACATTCAGTACTTC. This translates into CASSLAGTAPGQGGILAKNIQYF. The chain has TRBV5-1 and TRBJ2-4; 9 nucleotides align to TRBD1. Germline V gene data show CDR1 as SGHRS and CDR2 as YFSETQ. This CDR3 comprises 23 residues. The J segment lost 0 bases and the V segment lost 0 bases, leaving 22 bases of the junction unmatched.

The gene calls are TRBV3-1 (or the pseudogene TRBV3-2) and TRBJ1-1; 12 bases match TRBD1. Unmatched junction bases numbered 6, after V lost 3 bases and J lost 4 bases. The CDR3 is made up of 16 amino acids. Per the germline V gene, CDR1 is LGHDT and CDR2 is YNNKEL (reference sequence). For the CDR3, the DNA is TGTGCCAGCAGCCATCGGGACAGGGGGCGCAGCACTGAAGCTTTCTTT. Translating gives CASSHRDRGRSTEAFF.

This chain connects TRBV10-2 to TRBJ2-5, with TRBD2 matching over 9 bases. V trimming: 8 bases; J trimming: 6 bases; junction bases outside the gene matches: 10. The CDR3 runs 14 residues. Germline V gene sequence: CDR1 WSHSY, CDR2 SAAADI. The CDR3 coding sequence is TGCGCCAGCGTGGGGCGGGAGGGGGGAAAGACCCAGTACTTC. It codes for CASVGREGGKTQYF.

V gene TRBV2 combines with J gene TRBJ2-1; 10 nucleotides match TRBD2. V lost 6 bases and J lost 4; bases outside the gene matches: 15. The germline V gene encodes CDR1 SNHLY and CDR2 FYNNEI. The CDR3 totals 18 residues. CDR3 protein: CASSENPLAGTIYNEQFF. For the CDR3, the DNA is TGTGCCAGCAGCGAGAATCCACTAGCGGGGACGATTTACAATGAGCAGTTCTTC. Based on the CDR3 plus reference TRBV2 and TRBJ2-1, the full variable domain is EPEVTQTPSHQVTQMGQEVILRCVPISNHLYFYWYRQILGQKVEFLVSFYNNEISEKSEIFDDQFSVERPDGSNFTLKIRSTKLEDSAMYFCASSENPLAGTIYNEQFFGPGTRLTVL.

This chain uses TRBV28 with TRBJ1-6; no firm D call. CDR3 length equals 13 residues. V was cut by 4 bases and J by 7 bases, with 8 bases left in between. Germline assignment: CDR1 MDHEN and CDR2 SYDVKM. CDR3 residues: CASSSRVNSPLHF. The CDR3 DNA reads TGTGCCAGCAGTTCCCGGGTGAATTCACCCCTCCACTTT.

The CDR3 DNA reads TGTGCCAGCAGTGATTTCCAGGGAGGGGGCAATCAGCCCCAGCATTTT. It codes for CASSDFQGGGNQPQHF. The chain links TRBV6-1 to TRBJ1-5; a weak D match, TRBD1 (5 bases). This CDR3 region has 16 residues. Germline CDR1 MNHNS, CDR2 SASEGT. Trimming removed 3 bases from V and 2 bases from J, with 14 bases in between.

The CDR3 loop reads CASSPTQGGSGNTIYF. CDR3 DNA sequence: TGTGCCAGCTCACCCACACAGGGGGGCTCTGGAAACACCATATATTTT. The chain is built from TRBV18 and TRBJ1-3, with 8 bases identical to TRBD1. CDR1 is KGHSH and CDR2 is LQKENI in the germline V gene. This CDR3 is 16 amino acids long. Germline trimming cut 3 bases from V and 0 bases from J; bases unmatched to any gene: 4. Variable domain in full (rest from reference TRBV18 and TRBJ1-3): NAGVMQNPRHLVRRRGQEARLRCSPMKGHSHVYWYRQLPEEGLKFMVYLQKENIIDESGMPKERFSAEFPKEGPSILRIQQVVRGDSAAYFCASSPTQGGSGNTIYFGEGSWLTVV.

The CDR3 loop is CASSPLNGGAHEQYF. In DNA, the CDR3 is TGTGCCAGCTCACCACTTAACGGGGGGGCCCACGAGCAGTACTTC. The chain joins TRBV18 to TRBJ2-7, with 8 bases identical to TRBD2. V was clipped by 1 base and J by 5 bases; unmatched bases: 7. The V gene's germline CDR1 is KGHSH and CDR2 LQKENI. The CDR3 is made up of 15 amino acids.

The chain uses TRBV2 and TRBJ1-6; D uncertain. The germline gives CDR1 SNHLY, CDR2 FYNNEI. The V gene lost 6 bases and the J gene lost 9 bases, with 12 bases spanning the gap. The CDR3 is made up of 13 amino acids. The DNA for the CDR3 is TGTGCCAGCAGCCGACAACTCGGTTCACCCCTCCACTTT. It encodes CASSRQLGSPLHF.

The chain uses TRBV6-5 and TRBJ1-2; 8 bases fit TRBD1. The length of the CDR3 is 13 residues. With V trimmed by 8 bases and J by 7 bases, 9 bases remained unmatched. Germline values: CDR1 MNHEY, CDR2 SVGAGI. The CDR3 coding sequence is TGTGCCAGCGGCCAGGGGGCATCGTCTGGCTACACCTTC. This codes for CASGQGASSGYTF.

This clone was observed a handful of times. The rearrangement links TRBV28 to TRBJ2-3, with 9 bases matching TRBD2. Germline CDR1 is MDHEN and CDR2 is SYDVKM. Trimming at V came to 0 bases and at J to 2 bases, leaving 0 bases not matched to a gene. This CDR3 has 15 amino acids. CDR3 sequence (DNA): TGTGCCAGCAGTTTATGGGGACTAGCCACAGATACGCAGTATTTT. Translation gives CASSLWGLATDTQYF. The variable domain in full, completed from reference TRBV28 and TRBJ2-3, reads DVKVTQSSRYLVKRTGEKVFLECVQDMDHENMFWYRQDPGLGLRLIYFSYDVKMKEKGDIPEGYSVSREKKERFSLILESASTNQTSMYLCASSLWGLATDTQYFGPGTRLTVL.

The CDR3 loop is CASRNRDRARPHYGYTF. Here the CDR3 DNA reads TGTGCCAGCAGGAACCGGGACAGGGCGCGCCCACATTATGGCTACACCTTC. V usage is TRBV3-1 (or the pseudogene TRBV3-2) and J usage is TRBJ1-2, with 9 bases lining up with TRBD1. After removal of 6 bases from V and 5 bases from J, the junction contained 16 bases not matched to a gene. The V gene's germline CDR1 is LGHDT and CDR2 YNNKEL (reference sequence). The length of the CDR3 is 17 residues.

V gene TRBV18 combines with J gene TRBJ2-7; D is unresolved. The germline V and J ends were trimmed by 2 bases and 2 bases, with 7 bases remaining between them. The V gene's germline CDR1 is KGHSH and CDR2 LQKENI. The CDR3 contains 13 residues. CDR3 in DNA: TGTGCCAGCTCACCATCCGCAGCCTACGAGCAGTACTTC. The encoded protein is CASSPSAAYEQYF. Full variable domain (outside the CDR3, taken from reference TRBV18 and TRBJ2-7): NAGVMQNPRHLVRRRGQEARLRCSPMKGHSHVYWYRQLPEEGLKFMVYLQKENIIDESGMPKERFSAEFPKEGPSILRIQQVVRGDSAAYFCASSPSAAYEQYFGPGTRLTVT.

The genes are TRBV6-2 or TRBV6-3 and TRBJ1-2, with D tentatively TRBD1 (5 bases). V lost 0 bases, J lost 0 bases, and 11 bases lay in between. The V gene's germline CDR1 is MNHEY and CDR2 SVGEGT. The CDR3 is 16 amino acids. This CDR3 is CASSYSTRAANYGYTF. CDR3 in DNA: TGTGCCAGCAGTTACTCGACCAGGGCGGCTAACTATGGCTACACCTTC.

The rearrangement links TRBV7-9 to TRBJ1-1; tentative D call: TRBD1 (5 bases). CDR1 and CDR2 (germline): SEHNR, FQNEAQ (reference sequence). The CDR3 covers 13 residues. Trimming removed 7 bases from V and 2 bases from J, with 11 bases in between. This CDR3 is CASTIGGNTEAFF. CDR3 DNA: TGTGCCAGCACCATCGGGGGAAACACTGAAGCTTTCTTT.

The rearrangement uses TRBV24-1 and TRBJ2-2, with D possibly TRBD1 on 5 matching bases. Germline lookup yields CDR1 KGHDR and CDR2 SFDVKD. With 7 bases removed from V and 5 bases from J, the gap between germline ends came to 16 bases. The CDR3 is 15 residues long. The CDR3 DNA sequence: TGTGCCACCAGGACTGGACACCTTGGGACCGGGGAGCTGTTTTTT. It yields the protein CATRTGHLGTGELFF.

CDR3 DNA: TGTGCCAGCAGTCTAAGTAGGAGGACAGCGTATGGCTACACCTTC. It yields the protein CASSLSRRTAYGYTF. This sequence joins TRBV7-2 and TRBJ1-2; maybe TRBD1 (6 bases). The CDR3 length is 15 residues. The V gene's germline CDR1 is SGHTA and CDR2 FQGNSA. V dropped 6 bases and J dropped 5 bases, with 19 bases sitting between them.

This clone turned up a few times. This sequence joins TRBV18 and TRBJ1-2; 8 positions agree with TRBD1. The germline CDR1 and CDR2 sequences are KGHSH and LQKENI. The trim removed 5 bases at V and 7 bases at J, leaving 9 bases unmatched. The length of the CDR3 is 14 residues. CDR3 residues: CASSAYDQGAGYTF. The CDR3 bases are TGTGCCAGCTCAGCGTACGACCAGGGGGCTGGCTACACCTTC.

The rearrangement joins TRBV5-5 to TRBJ2-7; D may be TRBD2 (6 bases). Germline CDR1 SGHKS, CDR2 YYEKEE (reference sequence). The CDR3 runs 15 residues. The V end was cut by 0 bases, the J end by 0 bases, with 10 bases between. The DNA for the CDR3 is TGTGCCAGCAGCTTGGGGTACGGGAGCTCCTACGAGCAGTACTTC. Its translation is CASSLGYGSSYEQYF.

This chain uses TRBV10-3 with TRBJ2-3; unclear D gene. The V and J ends lost 5 bases and 5 bases respectively, with 5 bases between them. Looked up from germline, CDR1 is ENHRY and CDR2 is SYGVKD. The CDR3 extends over 11 amino acids. CDR3 sequence reads: CAISTLDTQYF. The CDR3 bases are TGTGCCATCAGTACTTTAGATACGCAGTATTTT.

The rearrangement links TRBV5-4 to TRBJ2-5, with 9 bases fitting TRBD1. Germline V gene sequence: CDR1 SGHNT, CDR2 YYREEE (reference sequence). Germline trimming cut 4 bases from V and 5 bases from J; bases unmatched to any gene: 6. This CDR3 contains 14 residues. CDR3 sequence reads: CASSRQGGQETQYF. For the CDR3, the DNA is TGTGCCAGCAGCCGACAGGGGGGACAGGAGACCCAGTACTTC.

The sample holds a few counts of this clone. The chain has TRBV12-3 or TRBV12-4 and TRBJ2-3; the D gene is possibly TRBD1 (5 bases). The V gene lost 7 bases and the J gene lost 6 bases, with 14 bases spanning the gap. The length of the CDR3 is 13 residues. This chain's CDR3 is CASNTAPGDTQYF. DNA for the CDR3: TGTGCCAGCAACACGGCCCCAGGGGATACGCAGTATTTT.

This chain connects TRBV4-2 to TRBJ1-1; possibly TRBD1 for D (5 bases). Germline V gives CDR1 LGHNA, CDR2 YNFKEQ. The CDR3 contains 15 residues. Trimming removed 4 bases at V and 0 bases at J, with 12 bases between. Here the CDR3 reads CASSLQTDLNTEAFF. The CDR3 DNA reads TGTGCCAGCAGCCTCCAGACAGACTTGAACACTGAAGCTTTCTTT.

Only one count was recorded for this clone. V usage is TRBV6-5 and J usage is TRBJ1-4; 9 bases agree with TRBD1. This CDR3 comprises 15 residues. The V and J ends lost 5 bases and 8 bases, in that order; junction bases with no gene match: 9. Germline V gives CDR1 MNHEY, CDR2 SVGAGI. CDR3 sequence: CASSPQTGGEEKLFF. The CDR3 coding sequence is TGTGCCAGCAGTCCGCAAACAGGGGGCGAGGAAAAACTGTTTTTT.